Below are 13 T cell receptor beta chains sequenced from a single sample in a study of T cell repertoires in cytomegalovirus infection. TCRdb processed the reads anew with MiXCR; each CDR3 protein has one entry. The data contain roughly 700,000 distinct CDR3 sequences, around a third of them singletons. Their antigens are not known. The sequencing here drew on cultured PBMCs, taken from culture after CMV antigen stimulation. Receptor source: a human donor in good health (CMV status not recorded). Some clones in this sample may be carry-over from other donors' samples.

Only a few counts were recorded for this clonotype. The genes are TRBV7-2 and TRBJ2-3; TRBD2 matches at 13 bases. The CDR3 runs 21 residues. Germline assignment: CDR1 SGHTA and CDR2 FQGNSA. The V gene end was trimmed by 4 bases and the J gene end by 2 bases; junction bases not matched to a gene: 18. The CDR3 DNA reads as TGTGCCAGCAGCTCTCCCACTTCCTGGACTAGCGGGAGCCTATCCACAGATACGCAGTATTTT. This gives the protein CASSSPTSWTSGSLSTDTQYF. Full variable domain (remainder filled in from reference TRBV7-2 and TRBJ2-3): GAGVSQSPSNKVTEKGKDVELRCDPISGHTALYWYRQSLGQGLEFLIYFQGNSAPDKSGLPSDRFSAERTGGSVSTLTIQRTQQEDSAVYLCASSSPTSWTSGSLSTDTQYFGPGTRLTVL.

The rearrangement uses TRBV12-3 or TRBV12-4 and TRBJ1-4; TRBD1 matches at 9 bases. Trimming cost V 5 bases and J 6 bases; bases outside gene matches: 4. The CDR3 contains 14 residues. The CDR3 is CASSPRTGDEKLFF. The CDR3 DNA reads TGTGCCAGCAGTCCCCGGACAGGGGATGAAAAACTGTTTTTT.

This clonotype has more than one count but fewer than ten. The J gene is TRBJ2-7, the V gene TRBV6-1, with TRBD1 matching 9 bases. V gave up 6 bases and J gave up 7 bases; unmatched junction bases: 13. This CDR3 is 15 amino acids long. Germline assignment: CDR1 MNHNS and CDR2 SASEGT. The CDR3 DNA reads TGTGCCAGCAGGGGGGACAGGGCCTTCCCGTGGGAGCAGTACTTC. Translating it yields CASRGDRAFPWEQYF.

The V and J genes are TRBV2 and TRBJ2-5; 7 bases align to TRBD1. The CDR3 spans 14 residues. Trimming removed 5 bases from V and 5 bases from J; junction bases left unmatched: 8. Germline CDR1 and CDR2: SNHLY and FYNNEI. In DNA, the CDR3 is TGTGCCAGCAGTCCCGACAGGGCCGGGGAGACCCAGTACTTC. Translated, it gives CASSPDRAGETQYF.

This clonotype was picked up many times. V is TRBV7-2 and J is TRBJ2-3, with 10 positions matching TRBD2. This CDR3 comprises 15 residues. Germline CDR1 SGHTA, CDR2 FQGNSA. The V gene end was trimmed by 5 bases and the J gene end by 0 bases; junction bases not matched to a gene: 2. The CDR3 here is CASSVSGGSTDTQYF. CDR3 DNA: TGTGCCAGCAGCGTTAGCGGGGGGAGCACAGATACGCAGTATTTT. Using reference TRBV7-2 and TRBJ2-3 for the parts outside the CDR3, the full variable domain is GAGVSQSPSNKVTEKGKDVELRCDPISGHTALYWYRQSLGQGLEFLIYFQGNSAPDKSGLPSDRFSAERTGGSVSTLTIQRTQQEDSAVYLCASSVSGGSTDTQYFGPGTRLTVL.

J is TRBJ1-1 and V is TRBV5-1, with unresolved D. The CDR3 is 17 residues long. Per germline, CDR1 SGHRS and CDR2 YFSETQ. V was pared by 0 bases and J by 1 base, with 16 bases between. The DNA of the CDR3 is TGCGCCAGCAGCTTGGGGGTATCCAGCAGACGGAACACTGAAGCTTTCTTT. It encodes CASSLGVSSRRNTEAFF.

This chain uses TRBV19 with TRBJ1-5; no definite D call. V was cut by 3 bases and J by 0 bases, with 12 bases left in between. This CDR3 spans 16 amino acids. Looked up from germline, CDR1 is LNHDA and CDR2 is SQIVND (reference sequence). The CDR3 reads CASSMELPYSNQPQHF. The CDR3 DNA sequence: TGTGCCAGTAGTATGGAGTTGCCTTATAGCAATCAGCCCCAGCATTTT.

This clonotype was counted only a few times. The chain links TRBV7-4 to TRBJ1-5, with 7 bases lining up with TRBD1. This CDR3 is built from 15 residues. V was clipped by 5 bases and J by 3 bases; unmatched bases: 7. Germline CDR1 and CDR2: SGHVT and SQSDAQ. The CDR3 protein is CASSGPGQINQPQHF. The CDR3 DNA follows: TGTGCCAGCAGCGGCCCGGGACAGATCAATCAGCCCCAGCATTTT.

This clonotype has only a few counts. The chain joins TRBV12-5 to TRBJ2-2, with D hard to call. Germline CDR1 LGHNT, CDR2 FRNRAP. V lost 6 bases, J lost 2 bases, and 7 bases lay in between. CDR3 length: 13 residues. CDR3 coding DNA: TGTGCTAGTGGGGACGACAACACCGGGGAGCTGTTTTTT. Its protein is CASGDDNTGELFF. Full variable domain (missing parts from reference TRBV12-5 and TRBJ2-2): DARVTQTPRHKVTEMGQEVTMRCQPILGHNTVFWYRQTMMQGLELLAYFRNRAPLDDSGMPKDRFSAEMPDATLATLKIQPSEPRDSAVYFCASGDDNTGELFFGEGSRLTVL.

The chain employs TRBV2 and TRBJ2-5; D ambiguous. This CDR3 has 13 residues. V gave up 3 bases and J gave up 6 bases, with 11 bases separating them. Germline assignment: CDR1 SNHLY and CDR2 FYNNEI. The CDR3 DNA reads TGTGCCAGCAGTGAGTTCTCACGCCAGACCCAGTACTTC. It is translated as CASSEFSRQTQYF.

This chain uses TRBV7-9 with TRBJ1-1; 7 bases line up with TRBD1. This CDR3 has 12 residues. V shed 4 bases and J 9 bases; nucleotides not matched to a gene: 5. The germline V gene encodes CDR1 SEHNR and CDR2 FQNEAQ (reference sequence). CDR3 in amino acids: CASSSRGQQAFF. The CDR3 nucleotides are TGTGCCAGCAGCTCGAGGGGGCAACAAGCTTTCTTT.

The chain employs TRBV7-8 and TRBJ2-2, with 12 nucleotides matching TRBD2. CDR3 size: 18 residues. The V gene end was trimmed by 4 bases and the J gene end by 5 bases; junction bases not matched to a gene: 11. Per the germline V gene, CDR1 is SGHVS and CDR2 is FQNEAQ. The CDR3 DNA reads as TGTGCCAGCAGCTCCCGACTAGCGGGAGCCCGGACAACCGGGGAGCTGTTTTTT. Residues: CASSSRLAGARTTGELFF.

In this sample, this clonotype turned up many times. The J gene is TRBJ2-7, the V gene TRBV7-6, with a tentative D call TRBD2 (5 bases). CDR3 length: 13 amino acids. From germline, CDR1 is SGHVS and CDR2 FNYEAQ. The V end lost 5 bases, the J end lost 6 bases, and 14 bases lay between the germline ends. DNA for the CDR3: TGTGCCAGCAGCGCCACCTCTAGCAGCGAGCAGTACTTC. The encoded protein is CASSATSSSEQYF.